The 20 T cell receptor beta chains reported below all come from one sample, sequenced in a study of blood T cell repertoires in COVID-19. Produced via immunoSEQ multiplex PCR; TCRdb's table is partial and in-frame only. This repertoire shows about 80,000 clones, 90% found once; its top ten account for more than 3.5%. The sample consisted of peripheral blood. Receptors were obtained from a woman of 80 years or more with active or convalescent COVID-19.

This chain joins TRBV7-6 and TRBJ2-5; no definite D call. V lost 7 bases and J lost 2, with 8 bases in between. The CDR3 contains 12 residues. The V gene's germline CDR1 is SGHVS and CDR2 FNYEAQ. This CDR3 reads CASKSRQETQYF. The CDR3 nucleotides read TGTGCCAGCAAGTCGCGACAAGAGACCCAGTACTTC.

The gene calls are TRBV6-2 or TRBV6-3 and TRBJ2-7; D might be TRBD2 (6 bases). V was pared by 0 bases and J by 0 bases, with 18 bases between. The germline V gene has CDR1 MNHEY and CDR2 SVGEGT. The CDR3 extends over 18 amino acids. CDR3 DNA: TGTGCCAGCAGTTACTCCCACCGGGCCGGGACTCACTCCTACGAGCAGTACTTC. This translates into CASSYSHRAGTHSYEQYF.

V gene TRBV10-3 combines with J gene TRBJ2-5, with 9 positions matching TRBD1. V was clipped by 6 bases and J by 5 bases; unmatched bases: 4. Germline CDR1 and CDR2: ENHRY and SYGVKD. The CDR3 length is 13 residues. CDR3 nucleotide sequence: TGTGCCATCAGACGGGACAGGGAGGAGACCCAGTACTTC. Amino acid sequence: CAIRRDREETQYF.

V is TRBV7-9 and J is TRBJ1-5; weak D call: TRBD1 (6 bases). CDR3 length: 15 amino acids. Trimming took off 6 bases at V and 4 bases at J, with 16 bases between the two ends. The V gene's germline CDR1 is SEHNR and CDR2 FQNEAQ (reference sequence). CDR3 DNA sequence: TGTGCCAGCAGGTTTACAGGGTGGTGGAATCAGCCCCAGCATTTT. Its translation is CASRFTGWWNQPQHF.

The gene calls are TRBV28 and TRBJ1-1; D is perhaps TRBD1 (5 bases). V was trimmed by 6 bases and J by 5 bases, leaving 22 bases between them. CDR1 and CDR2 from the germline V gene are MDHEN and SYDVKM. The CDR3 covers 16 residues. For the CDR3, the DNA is TGTGCCAGCAGCCCGCTCGGTAGTGGGGCGTTAACTGAAGCTTTCTTT. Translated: CASSPLGSGALTEAFF.

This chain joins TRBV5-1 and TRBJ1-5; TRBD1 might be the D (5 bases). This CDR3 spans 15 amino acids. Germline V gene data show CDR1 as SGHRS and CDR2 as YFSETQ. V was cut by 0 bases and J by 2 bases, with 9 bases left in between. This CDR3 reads CASSLDVGGNQPQHF. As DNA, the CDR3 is TGCGCCAGCAGCTTGGATGTAGGGGGCAATCAGCCCCAGCATTTT.

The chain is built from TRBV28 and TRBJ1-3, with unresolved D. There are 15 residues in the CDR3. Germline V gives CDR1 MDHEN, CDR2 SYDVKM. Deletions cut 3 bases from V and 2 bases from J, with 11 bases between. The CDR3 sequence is CASSLGGETGNTIYF. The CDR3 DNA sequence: TGTGCCAGCAGTTTGGGTGGGGAGACTGGAAACACCATATATTTT.

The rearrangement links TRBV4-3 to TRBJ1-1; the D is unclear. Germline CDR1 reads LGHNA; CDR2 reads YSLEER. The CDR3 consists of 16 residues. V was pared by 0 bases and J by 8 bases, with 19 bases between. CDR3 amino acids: CASSQDSIGGPLEAFF. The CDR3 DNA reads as TGCGCCAGCAGCCAAGATTCGATAGGCGGGCCTCTAGAAGCTTTCTTT.

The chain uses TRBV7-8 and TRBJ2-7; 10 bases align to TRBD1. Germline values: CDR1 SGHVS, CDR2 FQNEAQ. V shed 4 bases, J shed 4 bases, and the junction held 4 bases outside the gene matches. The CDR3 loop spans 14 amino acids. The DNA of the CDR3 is TGTGCCAGCAGCTGGGACAGGGGCGATTACGAGCAGTACTTC. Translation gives CASSWDRGDYEQYF.

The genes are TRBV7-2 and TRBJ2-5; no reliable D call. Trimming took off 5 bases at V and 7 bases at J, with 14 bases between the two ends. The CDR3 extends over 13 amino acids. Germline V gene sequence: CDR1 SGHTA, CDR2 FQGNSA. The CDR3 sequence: CASSLDTSGTQYF. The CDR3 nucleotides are TGTGCCAGCAGCCTAGACACCTCGGGGACCCAGTACTTC.

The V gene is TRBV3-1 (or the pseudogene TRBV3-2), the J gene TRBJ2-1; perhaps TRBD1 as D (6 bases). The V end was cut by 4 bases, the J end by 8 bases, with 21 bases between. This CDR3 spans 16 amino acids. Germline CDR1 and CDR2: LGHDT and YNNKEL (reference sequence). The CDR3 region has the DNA TGTGCCAGCAGCCCCGTTGGGTTCGCAGGGGTCGATGAGCAGTTCTTC. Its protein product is CASSPVGFAGVDEQFF.

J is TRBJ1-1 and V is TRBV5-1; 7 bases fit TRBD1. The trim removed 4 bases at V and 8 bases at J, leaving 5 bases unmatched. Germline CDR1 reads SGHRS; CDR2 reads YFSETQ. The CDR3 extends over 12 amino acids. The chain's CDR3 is CASSLDRSEAFF. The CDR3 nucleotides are TGCGCCAGCAGCCTGGACAGGTCCGAAGCTTTCTTT.

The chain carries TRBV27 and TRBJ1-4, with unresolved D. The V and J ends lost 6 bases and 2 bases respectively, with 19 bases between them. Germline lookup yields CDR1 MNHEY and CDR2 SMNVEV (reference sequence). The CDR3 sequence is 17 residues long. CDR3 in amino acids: CASSHITSGRTNEKLFF. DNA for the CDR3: TGTGCCAGCAGCCATATAACAAGCGGGCGGACTAATGAAAAACTGTTTTTT.

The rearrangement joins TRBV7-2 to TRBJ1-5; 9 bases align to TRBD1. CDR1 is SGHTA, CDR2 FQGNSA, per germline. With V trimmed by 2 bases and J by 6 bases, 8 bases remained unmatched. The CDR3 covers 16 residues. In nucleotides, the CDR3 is TGTGCCAGCAGCTTACCCCAAGGACAGGGGAGTCAGCCCCAGCATTTT. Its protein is CASSLPQGQGSQPQHF.

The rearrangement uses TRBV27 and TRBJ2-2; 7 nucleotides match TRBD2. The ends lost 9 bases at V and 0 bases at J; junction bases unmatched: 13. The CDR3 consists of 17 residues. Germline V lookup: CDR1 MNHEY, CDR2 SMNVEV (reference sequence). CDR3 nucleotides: TGTGCCAGTTCCCGAACTAGCGACCGAGCGAACACCGGGGAGCTGTTTTTT. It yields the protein CASSRTSDRANTGELFF.

The CDR3 sequence is CASRPPDTLHEQFF. In nucleotides, the CDR3 is TGTGCCAGCAGACCGCCGGACACGTTACATGAGCAGTTCTTC. J is TRBJ2-1 and V is TRBV7-2, with a weak D call TRBD1 (5 bases). This CDR3 region has 14 residues. V lost 6 bases and J lost 8, with 17 bases in between. Germline CDR1 and CDR2: SGHTA and FQGNSA.

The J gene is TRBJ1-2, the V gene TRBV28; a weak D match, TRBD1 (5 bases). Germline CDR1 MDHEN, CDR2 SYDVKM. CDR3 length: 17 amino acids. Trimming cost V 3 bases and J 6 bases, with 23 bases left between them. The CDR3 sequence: CASSFSSSEGTLDGYTF. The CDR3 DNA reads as TGTGCCAGCAGTTTCTCATCTTCGGAGGGGACGCTGGATGGCTACACCTTC.

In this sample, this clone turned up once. CDR3 DNA: TGTGCCATCGGTGGCGGGAGGGATGACAATGAGCAGTTCTTC. Protein product: CAIGGGRDDNEQFF. The chain employs TRBV7-9 and TRBJ2-1; 9 bases agree with TRBD2. The CDR3 is made up of 14 amino acids. Germline CDR1 and CDR2: SEHNR and FQNEAQ (reference sequence). V lost 10 bases to trimming and J lost 5 bases; unmatched junction nucleotides: 9.

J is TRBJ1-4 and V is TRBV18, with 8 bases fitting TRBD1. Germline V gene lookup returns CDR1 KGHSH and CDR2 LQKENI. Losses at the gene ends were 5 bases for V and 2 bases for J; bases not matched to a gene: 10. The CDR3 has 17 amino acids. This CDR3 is CASSDQGAIPTNEKLFF. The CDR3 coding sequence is TGTGCCAGCTCAGACCAGGGGGCAATACCTACTAATGAAAAACTGTTTTTT. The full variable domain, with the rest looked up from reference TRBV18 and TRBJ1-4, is NAGVMQNPRHLVRRRGQEARLRCSPMKGHSHVYWYRQLPEEGLKFMVYLQKENIIDESGMPKERFSAEFPKEGPSILRIQQVVRGDSAAYFCASSDQGAIPTNEKLFFGSGTQLSVL.

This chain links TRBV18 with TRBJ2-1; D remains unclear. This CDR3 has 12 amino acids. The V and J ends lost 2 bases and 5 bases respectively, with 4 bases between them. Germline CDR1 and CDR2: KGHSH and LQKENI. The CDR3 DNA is TGTGCCAGCTCACCAACAGACAATGAGCAGTTCTTC. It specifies CASSPTDNEQFF.